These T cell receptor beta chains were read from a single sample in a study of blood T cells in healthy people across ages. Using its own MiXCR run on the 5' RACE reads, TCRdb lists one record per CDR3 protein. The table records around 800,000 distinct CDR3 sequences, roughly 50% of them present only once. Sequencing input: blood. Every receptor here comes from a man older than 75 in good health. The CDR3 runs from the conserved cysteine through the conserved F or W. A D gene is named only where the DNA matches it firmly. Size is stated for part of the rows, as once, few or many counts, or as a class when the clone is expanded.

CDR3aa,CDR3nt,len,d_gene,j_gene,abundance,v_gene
CATSDLPGAGDRWNEQFF,TGTGCCACCAGTGATTTGCCTGGGGCGGGAGACCGCTGGAATGAGCAGTTCTTC,18,TRBD2,TRBJ2-1,few,TRBV24-1
CASNTGTNEQFF,TGTGCCAGCAATACGGGGACTAATGAGCAGTTCTTC,12,NA,TRBJ2-1,NA,TRBV2
CASSQEGYPEAFF,TGTGCCAGCAGCCAAGAGGGTTACCCTGAAGCTTTCTTT,13,NA,TRBJ1-1,few,TRBV3-1
CASRRAGGTYNEQFF,TGTGCCAGCAGACGAGCGGGAGGGACTTACAATGAGCAGTTCTTC,15,TRBD2,TRBJ2-1,NA,TRBV12-3/TRBV12-4
CASSERGGLYNERFF,TGTGCCAGCAGTGAAAGAGGGGGACTCTACAATGAGCGGTTCTTC,15,NA,TRBJ2-1,NA,TRBV6-1
CAISFSAGGAYNEQFF,TGTGCCATCAGTTTTTCCGCGGGAGGGGCCTACAATGAGCAGTTCTTC,16,TRBD2,TRBJ2-1,NA,TRBV10-3
CASSRDRVIGEQYF,TGTGCCAGCAGTAGGGACAGGGTAATAGGCGAGCAGTACTTC,14,TRBD1,TRBJ2-7,NA,TRBV27
CASSQWGGNIQYF,TGCGCCAGCAGCCAGTGGGGGGGGAACATTCAGTACTTC,13,TRBD2,TRBJ2-4,NA,TRBV5-1
CASSVTLGDEQFF,TGTGCCAGCAGCGTAACTCTCGGGGATGAGCAGTTCTTC,13,NA,TRBJ2-1,NA,TRBV9
CASSPTTRGYEQYF,TGTGCCAGCAGCCCTACAACTAGAGGCTACGAGCAGTACTTC,14,NA,TRBJ2-7,few,TRBV7-9
CSARGDRTHYEQYF,TGCAGTGCTAGGGGGGACAGGACCCACTACGAGCAGTACTTC,14,TRBD1,TRBJ2-7,once,TRBV20-1
CASSPGTVTYEQYF,TGTGCCAGCAGCCCCGGGACAGTAACCTACGAGCAGTACTTC,14,TRBD1,TRBJ2-7,many,TRBV7-2
CASSPDSGGYNEQFF,TGTGCCAGCAGCCCGGATAGCGGGGGGTACAATGAGCAGTTCTTC,15,TRBD2,TRBJ2-1,few,TRBV7-2
CSASGLAGQHRYAYF,TGCAGTGCGTCGGGACTAGCGGGACAGCACAGATACGCGTATTTT,15,TRBD2,TRBJ2-3,few,TRBV20-1
CSARAGDNNEQFF,TGCAGTGCTAGAGCGGGCGACAACAATGAGCAGTTCTTC,13,NA,TRBJ2-1,NA,TRBV20-1
CASSYVIAGGVQYF,TGTGCCAGCAGTTATGTGATAGCGGGAGGCGTGCAGTACTTC,14,TRBD2,TRBJ2-7,NA,TRBV6-5
CSASRGTWPGGTQYF,TGCAGTGCTAGTCGGGGGACCTGGCCCGGTGGGACCCAGTACTTC,15,NA,TRBJ2-5,many,TRBV20-1
CASSLGQLLVGEKLFF,TGTGCCAGCAGTTTAGGACAGCTTTTGGTTGGGGAAAAACTGTTTTTT,16,NA,TRBJ1-4,NA,TRBV6-6
CASSQRPPRDYTF,TGTGCCAGCAGCCAAAGACCACCACGGGACTACACCTTC,13,NA,TRBJ1-2,NA,TRBV3-1